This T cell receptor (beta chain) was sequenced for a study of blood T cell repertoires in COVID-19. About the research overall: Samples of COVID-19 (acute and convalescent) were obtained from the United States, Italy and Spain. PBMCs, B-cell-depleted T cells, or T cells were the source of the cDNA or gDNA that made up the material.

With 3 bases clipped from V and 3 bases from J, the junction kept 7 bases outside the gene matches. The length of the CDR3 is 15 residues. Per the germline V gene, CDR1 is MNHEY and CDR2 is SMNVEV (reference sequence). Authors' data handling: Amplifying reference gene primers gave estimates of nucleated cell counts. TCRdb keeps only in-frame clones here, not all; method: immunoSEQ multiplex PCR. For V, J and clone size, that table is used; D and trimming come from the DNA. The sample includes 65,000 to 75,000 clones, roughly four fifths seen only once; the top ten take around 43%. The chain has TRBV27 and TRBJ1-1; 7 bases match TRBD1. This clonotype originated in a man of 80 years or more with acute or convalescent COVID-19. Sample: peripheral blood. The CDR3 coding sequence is TGTGCCAGCAGTTTCCGACAGGGTGGGGACACTGAAGCTTTCTTT. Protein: CASSFRQGGDTEAFF.